The source of this T cell receptor beta chain is a study of blood T cell repertoires in COVID-19. The repertoire was sequenced with immunoSEQ multiplex PCR; TCRdb's copy has only in-frame clones and lacks some. The repertoire consists of 95,000 to 150,000 clones, with 80% to 85% occurring once and the leading ten covering 3% to 4.5%. The V end was cut by 2 bases, the J end by 5 bases, with 6 bases between. Germline V gives CDR1 SEHNR, CDR2 FQNEAQ (reference sequence). CDR3 length equals 13 residues. This clone was seen a few times. Cohort placement rested on clinical history that participants reported themselves.

The chain uses TRBV7-9 and TRBJ1-4; D gene unclear. The clonotype originates from a woman in her twenties or thirties who had recovered from COVID-19. Sequencing was done on a sample of PBMCs or T cells enriched from blood (not recorded which). DNA of the CDR3: TGTGCCAGCAGCTTACTTCCCAATGAAAAACTGTTTTTT. Translated: CASSLLPNEKLFF.